The 18 T cell receptor beta chains reported below all come from one sample, sequenced in a study of blood T cell repertoires in COVID-19. Assay: immunoSEQ multiplex PCR; the TCRdb copy retains only in-frame clones and omits some. The sample yields 250,000 to 300,000 clones, roughly 90% seen once. Sequencing used PBMCs or T cells enriched from blood (not recorded which). The origin of the receptors is a woman under 40 who had recovered from COVID-19.

This clone was found once. This chain links TRBV3-1 (or the pseudogene TRBV3-2) with TRBJ1-2; 8 bases agree with TRBD1. The CDR3 has 13 residues. From germline, CDR1 is LGHDT and CDR2 YNNKEL (reference sequence). The junction had 8 bases not matched to a gene; V was cut back by 6 bases and J by 8 bases. This CDR3 is CASSRTGQGGYTF. CDR3 DNA: TGTGCCAGCAGTCGGACAGGGCAGGGCGGCTACACCTTC.

J is TRBJ1-4 and V is TRBV10-2, with D tentatively TRBD1 (5 bases). CDR1 WSHSY and CDR2 SAAADI come from the germline V gene. The CDR3 contains 13 residues. With 8 bases removed from V and 4 bases from J, the gap between germline ends came to 11 bases. The CDR3 region is CASHGGGNEKLFF. CDR3 DNA: TGCGCCAGCCACGGGGGGGGTAATGAAAAACTGTTTTTT.

The chain combines TRBV5-1 with TRBJ1-1; no reliable D call. Germline CDR1 and CDR2: SGHRS and YFSETQ. The CDR3 is made up of 15 amino acids. V lost 4 bases and J lost 0, with 13 bases in between. In nucleotides, the CDR3 is TGCGCCAGCAGCCAGACATCAAGTTTGAACACTGAAGCTTTCTTT. Amino acid sequence: CASSQTSSLNTEAFF.

This chain links TRBV14 with TRBJ2-4; 9 bases agree with TRBD1. CDR1 is SGHDN and CDR2 is FVKESK in the germline V gene. This CDR3 has 16 amino acids. V gave up 4 bases and J gave up 9 bases; unmatched junction bases: 13. In nucleotides, the CDR3 is TGTGCCAGCAGCCCGACAGGGGGACCACGGTTAAGCATTCAGTACTTC. This encodes CASSPTGGPRLSIQYF.

V is TRBV11-3 and J is TRBJ2-1; 9 bases line up with TRBD1. V was clipped by 5 bases and J by 7 bases; unmatched bases: 9. The germline V gene has CDR1 SGHNT and CDR2 YENEEA. The CDR3 loop spans 15 amino acids. The CDR3 region is CASSLGGTGRNEQFF. The CDR3 coding sequence is TGTGCCAGCAGCCTAGGGGGGACAGGGAGGAATGAGCAGTTCTTC.

The chain links TRBV5-1 to TRBJ1-1; 7 bases map to TRBD1. J was trimmed by 3 bases and V by 3 bases; bases with no gene match: 11. The germline V gene has CDR1 SGHRS and CDR2 YFSETQ. The CDR3 is 16 amino acids. For the CDR3, the DNA is TGCGCCAGCAGCTCGGCAGTCGGAGGGGGCCACACTGAAGCTTTCTTT. This codes for CASSSAVGGGHTEAFF.

The chain has TRBV28 and TRBJ1-1, with D unclear. V was shortened by 3 bases and J by 5 bases, with 7 bases between the two germline ends. This CDR3 has 12 amino acids. The germline gives CDR1 MDHEN, CDR2 SYDVKM. CDR3 region: CASSFAGTEAFF. The CDR3 nucleotides read TGTGCCAGCAGTTTTGCGGGAACTGAAGCTTTCTTT.

The chain has TRBV19 and TRBJ2-1; the D gene is possibly TRBD2 (5 bases). The V gene's germline CDR1 is LNHDA and CDR2 SQIVND (reference sequence). V was trimmed by 1 base and J by 9 bases, leaving 13 bases between them. The CDR3 runs to 14 residues. CDR3 DNA: TGTGCCAGTAGTATAGCTCCGGGGAGAAGTGAGCAGTTCTTC. It codes for CASSIAPGRSEQFF.

V usage is TRBV2 and J usage is TRBJ2-7, with D perhaps TRBD1 (5 bases). CDR3 size: 13 residues. V gave up 2 bases and J gave up 2 bases, with 7 bases separating them. The germline gives CDR1 SNHLY, CDR2 FYNNEI. CDR3 amino acids: CASSETGAYEQYF. CDR3 DNA sequence: TGTGCCAGCAGTGAAACAGGCGCCTACGAGCAGTACTTC.

V and J are TRBV7-2 and TRBJ2-1; the D is unclear. Germline CDR1 and CDR2: SGHTA and FQGNSA. Trimming pared 1 base from V and 4 bases from J, leaving 20 bases between. The CDR3 has 18 amino acids. The CDR3: CASSLEGRAETRYNEQFF. The CDR3 DNA sequence: TGTGCCAGCAGCTTAGAAGGCAGAGCAGAGACAAGATACAATGAGCAGTTCTTC. Full variable domain (rest looked up from reference TRBV7-2 and TRBJ2-1): GAGVSQSPSNKVTEKGKDVELRCDPISGHTALYWYRQSLGQGLEFLIYFQGNSAPDKSGLPSDRFSAERTGGSVSTLTIQRTQQEDSAVYLCASSLEGRAETRYNEQFFGPGTRLTVL.

V usage is TRBV27 and J usage is TRBJ2-3; D ambiguous. The germline CDR1 and CDR2 sequences are MNHEY and SMNVEV (reference sequence). This CDR3 has 13 amino acids. V dropped 5 bases and J dropped 5 bases, with 11 bases sitting between them. The CDR3 coding sequence is TGTGCCAGCAGTGCCTACTCCTTAGATACGCAGTATTTT. Protein product: CASSAYSLDTQYF.

This clone appeared once. The rearrangement links TRBV6-2 or TRBV6-3 to TRBJ1-2; D call uncertain. Germline CDR1 MNHEY, CDR2 SVGEGT. The CDR3 has 15 amino acids. V was clipped by 2 bases and J by 0 bases, with 10 bases between them. The CDR3 DNA reads as TGTGCCAGCAGTTACGGAGGACTGACTAACTATGGCTACACCTTC. Its protein is CASSYGGLTNYGYTF.

The chain is built from TRBV28 and TRBJ2-5; a possible D gene is TRBD2 (6 bases). Germline CDR1 MDHEN, CDR2 SYDVKM. There are 17 residues in the CDR3. V lost 5 bases and J 4 bases, leaving 23 bases between the germline ends. The CDR3 DNA reads TGTGCCAGCAGTGGAATCACGGCGGGGACGGGGCGAGAGACCCAGTACTTC. Translation gives CASSGITAGTGRETQYF.

V and J are TRBV7-6 and TRBJ1-3; the match to TRBD1 covers 7 bases. V lost 0 bases to trimming and J lost 3 bases; unmatched junction nucleotides: 17. Germline V gene data show CDR1 as SGHVS and CDR2 as FNYEAQ. This CDR3 has 20 amino acids. The CDR3 loop is CASSLAGPRNSDRVGNTIYF. Here the CDR3 DNA reads TGTGCCAGCAGCTTAGCGGGGCCCCGGAATTCAGACAGGGTTGGAAACACCATATATTTT.

CDR3 in DNA: TGTGCCAGCAGGTCTCGAAGTAGCGGACACAATGAGCAGTTCTTC. It specifies CASRSRSSGHNEQFF. V gene TRBV6-5 combines with J gene TRBJ2-1; weak D call: TRBD2 (6 bases). CDR1 and CDR2 from the germline V gene are MNHEY and SVGAGI. Between the trimmed V and J ends, which lost 6 bases and 5 bases, there was a span of 17 bases. The CDR3 contains 15 residues.

The gene calls are TRBV21-1 and TRBJ2-4; the D segment call TRBD1 is taken from the table without a DNA check. TRBV21-1 corresponds to a pseudogene. The CDR3 has 12 residues. CDR3 protein: CANPTQENIQYF. DNA for the CDR3: TGTGCCAATCCAACACAGGAAAACATTCAGTACTTC.

The chain uses TRBV28 and TRBJ1-2; D is uncertain. V lost 7 bases to trimming and J lost 2 bases, with 17 bases between them. Germline values: CDR1 MDHEN, CDR2 SYDVKM. There are 15 residues in the CDR3. CDR3 in DNA: TGTGCCAGCACCGACTTAGCGTTACCAAACTATGGCTACACCTTC. Translating gives CASTDLALPNYGYTF.

The chain carries TRBV9 and TRBJ1-2, with TRBD1 matching 7 bases. The trim removed 4 bases at V and 9 bases at J, leaving 12 bases unmatched. Germline V CDR1 and CDR2: SGDLS, YYNGEE. This CDR3 spans 14 amino acids. In nucleotides, the CDR3 is TGTGCCAGCAGCCTCTCTGGGGACAGAATCCGCTACACCTTC. Protein: CASSLSGDRIRYTF.